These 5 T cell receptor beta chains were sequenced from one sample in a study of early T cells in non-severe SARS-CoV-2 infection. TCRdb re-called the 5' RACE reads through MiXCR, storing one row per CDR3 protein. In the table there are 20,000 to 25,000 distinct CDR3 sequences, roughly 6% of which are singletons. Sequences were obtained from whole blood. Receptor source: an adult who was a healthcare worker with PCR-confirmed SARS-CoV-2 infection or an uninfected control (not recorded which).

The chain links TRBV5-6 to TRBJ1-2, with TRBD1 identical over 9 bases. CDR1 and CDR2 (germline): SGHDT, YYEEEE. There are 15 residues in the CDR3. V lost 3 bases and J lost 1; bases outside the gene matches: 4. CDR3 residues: CASSSPTGGNYGYTF. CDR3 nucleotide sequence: TGTGCCAGCAGCTCGCCGACAGGGGGTAACTATGGCTACACCTTC.

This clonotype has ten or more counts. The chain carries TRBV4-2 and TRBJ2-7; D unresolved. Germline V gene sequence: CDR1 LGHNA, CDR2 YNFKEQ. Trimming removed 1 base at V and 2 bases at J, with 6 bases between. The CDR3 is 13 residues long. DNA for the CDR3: TGTGCCAGCAGCCAAGCCCCGGCCTACGAGCAGTACTTC. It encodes CASSQAPAYEQYF.

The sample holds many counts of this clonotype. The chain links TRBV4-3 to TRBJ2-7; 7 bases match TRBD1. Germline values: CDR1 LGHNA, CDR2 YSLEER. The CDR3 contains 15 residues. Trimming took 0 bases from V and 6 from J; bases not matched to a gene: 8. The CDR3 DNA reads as TGCGCCAGCAGCCAAGAGGCGTCCAGGGGGAGCGAGCAGTACTTC. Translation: CASSQEASRGSEQYF.

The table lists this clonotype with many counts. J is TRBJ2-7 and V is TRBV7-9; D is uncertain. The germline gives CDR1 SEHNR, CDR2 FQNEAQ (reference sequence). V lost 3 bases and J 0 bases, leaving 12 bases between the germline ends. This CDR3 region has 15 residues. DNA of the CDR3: TGTGCCAGCAGCTTGAATGCGGTCCTCTCCTACGAGCAGTACTTC. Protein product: CASSLNAVLSYEQYF.

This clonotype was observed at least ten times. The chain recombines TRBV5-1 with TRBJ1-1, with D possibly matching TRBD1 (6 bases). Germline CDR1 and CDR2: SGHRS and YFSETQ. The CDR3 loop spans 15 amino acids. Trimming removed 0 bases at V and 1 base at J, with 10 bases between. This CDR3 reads CASSLAARGNTEAFF. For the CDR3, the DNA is TGCGCCAGCAGCTTGGCAGCCAGGGGGAACACTGAAGCTTTCTTT.